Shown below are 9 T cell receptor beta chains from a single sample sequenced in a study of cytomegalovirus exposure and HLA in healthy donors. Primers: 60 Vbeta forward and 13 Jbeta reverse. TCRdb keeps only in-frame clones here, not all; method: immunoSEQ multiplex PCR. The sample comprises more than 150,000 clones, approximately 80% of which are singletons, and just over 2% rests with the top ten. The sequenced material came from PBMCs. The origin of the receptors is a young woman in good health and CMV-seropositive.

V is TRBV7-2 and J is TRBJ2-5; 11 positions agree with TRBD2. CDR3 length equals 14 residues. Germline V gene sequence: CDR1 SGHTA, CDR2 FQGNSA. The V gene end was trimmed by 6 bases and the J gene end by 3 bases; junction bases not matched to a gene: 3. CDR3 bases: TGTGCCAGCAGGCAACTAGCGGGAGAAGAGACCCAGTACTTC. Translated, it gives CASRQLAGEETQYF.

The chain links TRBV9 to TRBJ1-5; D is perhaps TRBD1 (6 bases). The CDR3 spans 15 residues. CDR1 and CDR2 (germline): SGDLS, YYNGEE. V dropped 7 bases and J dropped 6 bases, with 20 bases sitting between them. CDR3 bases: TGTGCCAGCGCCCGCGGGGGGCAGCAGGGTCAGCCCCAGCATTTT. Protein: CASARGGQQGQPQHF.

This chain joins TRBV30 and TRBJ1-2; 8 positions match TRBD1. The CDR3 length is 13 residues. Germline values: CDR1 GTSNPN, CDR2 SVGIG (reference sequence). V lost 2 bases to trimming and J lost 4 bases; unmatched junction nucleotides: 3. The CDR3 coding sequence is TGTGCCTGGAGTCGAACAGGGGGCTATGGCTACACCTTC. Translation gives CAWSRTGGYGYTF.

This clone has just one count. The chain is built from TRBV5-1 and TRBJ2-5; 8 nucleotides align to TRBD2. After removal of 1 base from V and 2 bases from J, the junction contained 4 bases not matched to a gene. The CDR3 loop spans 15 amino acids. CDR1 SGHRS and CDR2 YFSETQ come from the germline V gene. Written as DNA, the CDR3 is TGCGCCAGCAGCTTGAATAGCGGGAAGCAAGAGACCCAGTACTTC. Translation gives CASSLNSGKQETQYF.

A remark on this clone: At the DNA level, this CDR3 is encoded by other sequences in the same sample as well. The rearrangement uses TRBV19 and TRBJ1-1, with 7 bases matching TRBD1. The CDR3 spans 14 residues. Germline CDR1 LNHDA, CDR2 SQIVND (reference sequence). V trimming: 3 bases; J trimming: 1 base; junction bases outside the gene matches: 2. CDR3 sequence reads: CASSIGTANTEAFF. CDR3 sequence (DNA): TGTGCCAGTAGTATTGGGACAGCGAACACTGAAGCTTTCTTT.

This sequence joins TRBV9 and TRBJ2-3; possible D gene TRBD2, 5 bases. CDR1 is SGDLS, CDR2 YYNGEE, per germline. The length of the CDR3 is 12 residues. Trimming left V 8 bases short and J 2 bases short, with 9 bases between. DNA for the CDR3: TGTGCCAGTTGTAGCGACACAGATACGCAGTATTTT. It encodes CASCSDTDTQYF.

This rearrangement joins TRBV27 to TRBJ1-4; D possibly corresponds to TRBD1 (6 bases). V dropped 5 bases and J dropped 8 bases, with 21 bases sitting between them. The CDR3 covers 16 residues. Per germline, CDR1 MNHEY and CDR2 SMNVEV (reference sequence). CDR3 DNA: TGTGCCAGCAGTCAACGCCGACAGGCTTACGACGAAAAACTGTTTTTT. Translated: CASSQRRQAYDEKLFF.

As DNA, the CDR3 is TGTGCCAGCAGCGTGGGGGGGACAGGGTCTGGCTACACCTTC. As protein: CASSVGGTGSGYTF. The chain combines TRBV7-2 with TRBJ1-2, with TRBD1 identical over 9 bases. Germline V gene lookup returns CDR1 SGHTA and CDR2 FQGNSA. CDR3 length equals 14 residues. J gave up 7 bases and V 5 bases, and 8 bases lay outside the gene matches.

The J gene is TRBJ2-3, the V gene TRBV6-1, with 7 bases aligning to TRBD2. Germline CDR1 reads MNHNS; CDR2 reads SASEGT. This CDR3 is built from 15 residues. Trimming at V came to 8 bases and at J to 2 bases, leaving 10 bases not matched to a gene. Here the CDR3 reads CASVSRGSHTDTQYF. CDR3 sequence (DNA): TGTGCCAGCGTCTCGCGGGGGTCCCACACAGATACGCAGTATTTT.